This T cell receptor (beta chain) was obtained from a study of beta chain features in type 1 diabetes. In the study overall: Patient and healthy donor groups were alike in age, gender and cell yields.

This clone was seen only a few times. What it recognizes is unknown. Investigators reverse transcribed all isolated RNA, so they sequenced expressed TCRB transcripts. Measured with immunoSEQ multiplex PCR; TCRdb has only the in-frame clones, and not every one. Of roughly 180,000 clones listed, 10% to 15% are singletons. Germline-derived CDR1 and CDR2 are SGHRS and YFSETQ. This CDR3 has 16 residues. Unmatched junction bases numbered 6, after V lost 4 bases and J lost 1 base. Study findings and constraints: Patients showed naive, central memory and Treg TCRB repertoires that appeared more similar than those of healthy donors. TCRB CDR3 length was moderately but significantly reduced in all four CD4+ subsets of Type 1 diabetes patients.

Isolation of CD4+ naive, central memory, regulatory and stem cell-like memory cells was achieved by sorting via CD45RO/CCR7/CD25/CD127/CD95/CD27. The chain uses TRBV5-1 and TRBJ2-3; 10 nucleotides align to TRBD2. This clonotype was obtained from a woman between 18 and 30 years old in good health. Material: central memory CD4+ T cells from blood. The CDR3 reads CASSTWTSGRTDTQYF. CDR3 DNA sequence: TGCGCCAGCAGCACCTGGACTAGCGGACGCACAGATACGCAGTATTTT.